This entry lists 30 T cell receptor beta chains sequenced from one sample in a study of OX40 agonist ivuxolimab in advanced cancers. The table came from immunoSEQ multiplex PCR; TCRdb's copy has only in-frame clones and leaves some out. The table shows 75,000 to 80,000 clones, with around 86% occurring only once. The specimen comprised CD4+ or CD8+ T cells sorted from blood, sampled in a trial of the OX40 agonist ivuxolimab. The receptors stem from an adult with an advanced solid tumor such as melanoma, head and neck, liver or kidney cancer.

This clone was counted only a few times. This rearrangement joins TRBV5-1 to TRBJ2-1; TRBD1 aligns across 9 bases. The CDR3 has 13 amino acids. The V and J ends lost 6 bases and 5 bases, in that order; junction bases with no gene match: 3. CDR1 is SGHRS and CDR2 is YFSETQ in the germline V gene. The CDR3 coding sequence is TGCGCCAGCAACCGGGACAGGGACAATGAGCAGTTCTTC. This sequence encodes CASNRDRDNEQFF.

The CDR3 bases are TGTGCCAGCAGCTTGTCGGTAGCGGGGATGGGGGAGCAGTACTTC. This sequence encodes CASSLSVAGMGEQYF. The V gene is TRBV5-4, the J gene TRBJ2-7; 8 nucleotides align to TRBD2. CDR1 SGHNT and CDR2 YYREEE come from the germline V gene (reference sequence). The CDR3 length is 15 residues. V was pared by 1 base and J by 7 bases, with 10 bases of the junction left unmatched.

The rearrangement joins TRBV28 to TRBJ2-3; D unclear. V lost 3 bases and J lost 6, with 10 bases in between. Germline V lookup: CDR1 MDHEN, CDR2 SYDVKM. The CDR3 is 13 amino acids. The CDR3 DNA reads as TGTGCCAGCAGTTTCATAAGCAGGGATACGCAGTATTTT. Translating it yields CASSFISRDTQYF.

V usage is TRBV7-3 and J usage is TRBJ2-1, with D tentatively TRBD2 (5 bases). Germline CDR1 SGHTA, CDR2 FQGTGA. V was trimmed by 6 bases and J by 9 bases, leaving 18 bases between them. The CDR3 loop spans 14 amino acids. The CDR3 DNA reads TGTGCCAGCAGTGAAGCTCCGGGGTTGGGTGAGCAGTTCTTC. This translates into CASSEAPGLGEQFF.

The chain couples TRBV6-6 to TRBJ2-7, with TRBD1 as a possible D gene (6 bases). Germline loops: CDR1 MNHNY, CDR2 SVGAGI (reference sequence). The CDR3 runs to 13 residues. Trimming left V 6 bases short and J 3 bases short, with 12 bases between. The CDR3 reads CASSWDTVYEQYF. The CDR3 DNA follows: TGTGCCAGCAGCTGGGACACCGTCTACGAGCAGTACTTC.

This clone was seen a single time. This rearrangement joins TRBV11-1 to TRBJ1-6; D gene ambiguous. Germline-derived CDR1 and CDR2 are SGHAT and FQDESV (reference sequence). V lost 3 bases to trimming and J lost 7 bases, with 4 bases between them. The CDR3 has 12 amino acids. CDR3 sequence: CASSFGNSPLHF. The CDR3 DNA reads as TGTGCCAGCAGCTTCGGGAATTCACCCCTCCACTTT.

V gene TRBV9 combines with J gene TRBJ1-3; D is perhaps TRBD1 (5 bases). The CDR3 covers 15 residues. Deletions cut 0 bases from V and 4 bases from J, with 11 bases between. Per germline, CDR1 SGDLS and CDR2 YYNGEE. CDR3 nucleotide sequence: TGTGCCAGCAGCGTAGATCCTGGGGGAGGAAACACCATATATTTT. It encodes CASSVDPGGGNTIYF.

This rearrangement joins TRBV18 to TRBJ1-6, with 7 bases aligning to TRBD1. V trimming: 3 bases; J trimming: 5 bases; junction bases outside the gene matches: 1. The germline V gene encodes CDR1 KGHSH and CDR2 LQKENI. The CDR3 is 14 residues long. The CDR3 bases are TGTGCCAGCTCACCGACAGGGAATAATTCACCCCTCCACTTT. Encoded protein: CASSPTGNNSPLHF.

The V gene is TRBV4-1, the J gene TRBJ1-1, with 9 bases fitting TRBD1. The V and J ends lost 0 bases and 6 bases, in that order; junction bases with no gene match: 8. The germline gives CDR1 MGHRA, CDR2 YSYEKL. This CDR3 contains 16 residues. The CDR3 sequence: CASSQERQGVRAEAFF. Here the CDR3 DNA reads TGCGCCAGCAGCCAAGAGAGACAGGGGGTAAGGGCTGAAGCTTTCTTT.

The rearrangement uses TRBV5-4 and TRBJ2-2; tentatively, D is TRBD2 (5 bases). The CDR3 runs to 15 residues. CDR1 SGHNT and CDR2 YYREEE come from the germline V gene (reference sequence). The V end lost 1 base, the J end lost 4 bases, and 11 bases lay between the germline ends. DNA for the CDR3: TGTGCCAGCAGCTTGAGCGACCGGGGCACCGGGGAGCTGTTTTTT. Protein: CASSLSDRGTGELFF.

This clone was seen a single time. The chain is built from TRBV5-1 and TRBJ2-3, with 9 bases aligning to TRBD1. The ends lost 0 bases at V and 6 bases at J; junction bases unmatched: 2. Germline V CDR1 and CDR2: SGHRS, YFSETQ. This CDR3 has 14 residues. In nucleotides, the CDR3 is TGCGCCAGCAGCTTGGACAGGGGGCGCGATACGCAGTATTTT. Protein product: CASSLDRGRDTQYF.

For this clone: This specimen includes other DNA sequences encoding the same CDR3. The CDR3 is CASSQGSGGALEQFF. CDR3 bases: TGTGCCAGCAGCCAAGGTAGCGGGGGGGCCCTTGAGCAGTTCTTC. The rearrangement links TRBV4-2 to TRBJ2-1; 11 bases are shared with TRBD2. The CDR3 is 15 residues long. Germline-derived CDR1 and CDR2 are LGHNA and YNFKEQ. V shed 1 base and J 9 bases; nucleotides not matched to a gene: 5.

The rearrangement links TRBV11-2 to TRBJ2-7; TRBD2 might be the D (6 bases). V dropped 0 bases and J dropped 5 bases, with 14 bases sitting between them. CDR1 SGHAT and CDR2 FQNNGV come from the germline V gene. The CDR3 totals 15 residues. The CDR3: CASSLDRGGFDEQYF. The CDR3 DNA is TGTGCCAGCAGCTTAGATCGTGGAGGGTTCGACGAGCAGTACTTC. The complete variable domain, with remaining parts taken from reference TRBV11-2 and TRBJ2-7, reads EAGVAQSPRYKIIEKRQSVAFWCNPISGHATLYWYQQILGQGPKLLIQFQNNGVVDDSQLPKDRFSAERLKGVDSTLKIQPAKLEDSAVYLCASSLDRGGFDEQYFGPGTRLTVT.

The CDR3 is CASSGRGAPRDEQYF. The CDR3 DNA reads TGTGCCAGCAGCGGCCGGGGGGCCCCCCGCGACGAGCAGTACTTC. The chain has TRBV11-2 and TRBJ2-7; weak D call: TRBD2 (7 bases). The V end lost 5 bases, the J end lost 5 bases, and 19 bases lay between the germline ends. Germline CDR1 SGHAT, CDR2 FQNNGV. There are 15 residues in the CDR3.

V and J are TRBV7-9 and TRBJ2-2; 8 bases match TRBD1. The V segment lost 1 base and the J segment 3 bases; nucleotides outside the gene matches: 10. Germline CDR1 reads SEHNR; CDR2 reads FQNEAQ (reference sequence). The CDR3 is 18 residues long. This CDR3 reads CASSLGLQGASHTGELFF. The DNA for the CDR3 is TGTGCCAGCAGCTTAGGTTTGCAGGGGGCGTCTCACACCGGGGAGCTGTTTTTT.

The chain couples TRBV5-1 to TRBJ2-5; D tentatively fits TRBD1 or TRBD2 (5 bases each). The V gene lost 4 bases and the J gene lost 4 bases, with 14 bases spanning the gap. The CDR3 loop spans 14 amino acids. Per germline, CDR1 SGHRS and CDR2 YFSETQ. The CDR3 DNA reads as TGCGCCAGCAGCCCCTCCCCTGGGGGAGAGACCCAGTACTTC. This encodes CASSPSPGGETQYF.

This chain connects TRBV19 to TRBJ1-5, with 9 bases identical to TRBD1. The J segment lost 1 base and the V segment lost 9 bases, leaving 10 bases of the junction unmatched. This CDR3 spans 16 amino acids. Germline CDR1 is LNHDA and CDR2 is SQIVND (reference sequence). CDR3 sequence (DNA): TGTGCCAGCACGCCCCCGACAGGGGGAAGCAATCAGCCCCAGCATTTT. This sequence encodes CASTPPTGGSNQPQHF.

The V and J genes are TRBV7-3 and TRBJ2-3, with TRBD2 matching over 8 bases. The V segment lost 5 bases and the J segment 2 bases; nucleotides outside the gene matches: 6. CDR1 SGHTA and CDR2 FQGTGA come from the germline V gene. The CDR3 loop spans 15 amino acids. CDR3 in amino acids: CASSPTSGLTDTQYF. CDR3 DNA: TGTGCCAGCAGCCCTACTAGCGGACTCACAGATACGCAGTATTTT.

CDR3 nucleotides: TGTGCCAGCAGCGTAGACAGCAGGTCCTCTGGAAACACCATATATTTT. Translated, it gives CASSVDSRSSGNTIYF. The V gene is TRBV9, the J gene TRBJ1-3, with D hard to call. Trimming cost V 0 bases and J 0 bases, with 10 bases left between them. The CDR3 covers 16 residues. Germline lookup yields CDR1 SGDLS and CDR2 YYNGEE.

The chain couples TRBV27 to TRBJ2-7; TRBD1 agrees at 9 bases. This CDR3 is built from 19 residues. V lost 6 bases to trimming and J lost 0 bases; unmatched junction nucleotides: 18. Germline assignment: CDR1 MNHEY and CDR2 SMNVEV (reference sequence). The CDR3 sequence is CASRPVRRDRETSSYEQYF. The CDR3 bases are TGTGCCAGCAGGCCTGTCCGACGGGACAGGGAAACGAGCTCCTACGAGCAGTACTTC.

The V and J genes are TRBV4-1 and TRBJ1-6, with TRBD1 matching 7 bases. Germline V CDR1 and CDR2: MGHRA, YSYEKL. The V segment lost 0 bases and the J segment 6 bases; nucleotides outside the gene matches: 2. This CDR3 spans 15 amino acids. The CDR3 coding sequence is TGCGCCAGCAGCCAAGAAGGGACAGCTAATTCACCCCTCCACTTT. This gives the protein CASSQEGTANSPLHF.

The genes are TRBV6-6 and TRBJ2-7; TRBD2 matches 10 bases. This CDR3 has 16 residues. Germline trimming cut 4 bases from V and 3 bases from J; bases unmatched to any gene: 9. In germline, CDR1 is MNHNY, CDR2 SVGAGI (reference sequence). The CDR3 loop is CASSSPVAGGVYEQYF. For the CDR3, the DNA is TGTGCCAGCAGTTCCCCCGTAGCGGGGGGCGTCTACGAGCAGTACTTC.

The rearrangement uses TRBV7-2 and TRBJ1-2; D may be TRBD1 (5 bases). This CDR3 has 16 amino acids. The germline V gene encodes CDR1 SGHTA and CDR2 FQGNSA. V was pared by 0 bases and J by 0 bases, with 11 bases between. CDR3 nucleotide sequence: TGTGCCAGCAGCTTAGCCGGCAGGGAAGCTAACTATGGCTACACCTTC. Translation gives CASSLAGREANYGYTF.

This chain uses TRBV16 with TRBJ2-1, with no clear D. The CDR3 loop spans 11 amino acids. V dropped 8 bases and J dropped 4 bases, with 6 bases sitting between them. CDR1 and CDR2 from the germline V gene are KGHSY and FQNENV. CDR3 sequence (DNA): TGTGCCAGCGAAAAATACAATGAGCAGTTCTTC. It translates to CASEKYNEQFF.

This chain joins TRBV7-3 and TRBJ2-5; D remains unclear. V was clipped by 5 bases and J by 5 bases, with 12 bases between them. The CDR3 is 13 residues long. Per the germline V gene, CDR1 is SGHTA and CDR2 is FQGTGA. CDR3 sequence reads: CASSPPAGETQYF. In nucleotides, the CDR3 is TGTGCCAGCAGCCCCCCGGCCGGCGAGACCCAGTACTTC.

The chain carries TRBV12-5 and TRBJ1-6; D may be TRBD1 (6 bases). Germline assignment: CDR1 LGHNT and CDR2 FRNRAP. The length of the CDR3 is 16 residues. V dropped 1 base and J dropped 7 bases, with 14 bases sitting between them. CDR3 loop: CASGLEGLQGNSPLHF. In DNA form, the CDR3 reads TGTGCTAGTGGTTTGGAGGGTCTTCAGGGGAATTCACCCCTCCACTTT.

This clone was detected once. The chain links TRBV28 to TRBJ2-1; weak D call: TRBD2 (7 bases). Trimming took 7 bases from V and 2 from J, leaving 15 bases between them. CDR1 is MDHEN and CDR2 is SYDVKM in the germline V gene. The CDR3 consists of 15 residues. CDR3 in DNA: TGTGCCAGCATTAAGGGAGGGGGTCCCTACAATGAGCAGTTCTTC. Its protein is CASIKGGGPYNEQFF.

This clone was observed at least ten times. V gene TRBV11-2 combines with J gene TRBJ2-5; 10 bases agree with TRBD1. V gave up 5 bases and J gave up 5 bases; unmatched junction bases: 8. The CDR3 has 15 amino acids. Germline CDR1 is SGHAT and CDR2 is FQNNGV. In nucleotides, the CDR3 is TGTGCCAGCAGCCGACCCGGACAGGGGGTTGAGACCCAGTACTTC. The encoded protein is CASSRPGQGVETQYF.

This clone was counted between two and nine times. The chain links TRBV6-1 to TRBJ1-3; no clear D gene. Trimming removed 7 bases at V and 2 bases at J, with 9 bases between. The CDR3 covers 13 residues. The germline V gene encodes CDR1 MNHNS and CDR2 SASEGT. The CDR3 bases are TGTGCCAGCAAGCTAGTAACTGGAAACACCATATATTTT. It encodes CASKLVTGNTIYF.

For the CDR3, the DNA is TGTGCCAGCAGTCCCTTATTACCCTATGGCTACACCTTC. Protein product: CASSPLLPYGYTF. The J gene is TRBJ1-2, the V gene TRBV27; D unclear. V lost 5 bases, J lost 4 bases, and 11 bases lay in between. The CDR3 has 13 residues. CDR1 MNHEY and CDR2 SMNVEV come from the germline V gene (reference sequence).